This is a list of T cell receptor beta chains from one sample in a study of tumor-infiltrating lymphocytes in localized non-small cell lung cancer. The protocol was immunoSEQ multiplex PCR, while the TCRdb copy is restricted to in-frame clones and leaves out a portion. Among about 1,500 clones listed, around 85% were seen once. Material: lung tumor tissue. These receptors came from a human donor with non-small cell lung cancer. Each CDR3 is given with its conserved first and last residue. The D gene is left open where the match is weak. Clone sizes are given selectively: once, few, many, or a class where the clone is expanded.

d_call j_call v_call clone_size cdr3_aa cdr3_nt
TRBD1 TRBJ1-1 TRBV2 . CASSAQGANTEAFF TGTGCCAGCAGTGCTCAGGGGGCGAACACTGAAGCTTTCTTT
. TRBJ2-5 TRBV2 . CASSYLPEETQYF TGTGCCAGCTCATACCTACCGGAAGAGACCCAGTACTTC
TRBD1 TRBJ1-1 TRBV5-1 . CASSVETGTGAEAFF TGCGCCAGCAGCGTAGAAACCGGGACAGGGGCTGAAGCTTTCTTT
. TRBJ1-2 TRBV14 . CASSRGHAEGGYTF TGTGCCAGCAGCCGGGGGCACGCCGAGGGCGGCTACACCTTC
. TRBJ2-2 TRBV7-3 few CASSFNSGGELFF TGTGCCAGCAGCTTTAACAGCGGCGGGGAGCTGTTTTTT
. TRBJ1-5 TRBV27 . CASSLSMRSNQPQHF TGTGCCAGCAGTTTATCGATGAGGAGCAATCAGCCCCAGCATTTT
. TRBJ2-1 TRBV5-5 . CASSSTGLSYNEQFF TGTGCCAGCAGCTCCACAGGCCTCTCCTACAATGAGCAGTTCTTC
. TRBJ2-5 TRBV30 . CACRVGIETQYF TGTGCCTGCAGGGTAGGGATAGAGACCCAGTACTTC
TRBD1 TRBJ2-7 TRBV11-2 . CASSLVGTAYEQYF TGTGCCAGCAGCTTAGTAGGGACAGCTTACGAGCAGTACTTC
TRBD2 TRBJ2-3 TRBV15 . CATSRDLSGGASDTQYF TGTGCCACCAGCAGAGATTTAAGCGGGGGGGCCAGTGATACGCAGTATTTT